The TCR beta chain described here comes from a study of regulatory T cells in long-lasting Graves disease. Study outcomes and limitations: With a small sample size, accuracy may have been reduced. Persistent Graves' patients had lower TCR diversity than newly diagnosed ones.

Regarding this clonotype: Its antigen is unidentified.

The CDR3 runs 17 residues. Trimming took 3 bases from V and 0 from J, leaving 17 bases between them. The V gene's germline CDR1 is MNHNS and CDR2 SASEGT. Time point reported: newly diagnosed GD, antithyroid drugs for less than 3 months. Researchers made the TCR library from RNA that was extracted from PBMCs. Each patient gave 7 to 10 milliliters of EDTA-anticoagulated peripheral blood. Assembly of TCR beta libraries relied on iRepertoire HTBI primers together with Arm-PCR of CDR3 regions. TCRdb passed the multiplex PCR reads through MiXCR, listing each CDR3 protein once. The sample has approximately 360,000 distinct CDR3 sequences, around 11% seen once; the top ten hold 18%. The same data also went into a second study, on T cells in Graves' hyperthyroidism and ophthalmopathy. That work adds: Most thyroid clonotypes expanded above 0.001 appeared in blood too.

Material: peripheral blood mononuclear cells (PBMCs), obtained at new diagnosis, from a patient treated with antithyroid drugs. J is TRBJ2-5 and V is TRBV6-1, with D perhaps matching TRBD2 (6 bases). The sequence derives from a woman between 18 and 29 years old with Graves disease. DNA for the CDR3: TGTGCCAGCAGTGACCAAGACGGGAGCCTGTACCAAGAGACCCAGTACTTC. This codes for CASSDQDGSLYQETQYF.